Below, 24 T cell receptor beta chains from the same sample are listed, as sequenced in a study of T-cell memory formation after mild COVID-19. TCRdb re-called the 5' RACE reads through MiXCR, storing one row per CDR3 protein. The table has around 320,000 distinct CDR3 sequences, approximately 19% seen once. Source material: PBMCs or a T cell subset sorted from them (not recorded which). These receptors all stem from a man aged 18 to 35 who had mild COVID-19 (a few samples of this study predate the infection). Cell type and time point are not known.

The sample holds a few counts of this clonotype. V is TRBV27 and J is TRBJ1-4, with TRBD1 matching 8 bases. This CDR3 contains 14 residues. V shed 6 bases and J 12 bases; nucleotides not matched to a gene: 12. Germline V gene lookup returns CDR1 MNHEY and CDR2 SMNVEV (reference sequence). CDR3 nucleotides: TGTGCCAGCAGAGACGACAGGGGAGGCGGGCAACTGTTTTTT. Translated, it gives CASRDDRGGGQLFF. Drawing the rest from reference TRBV27 and TRBJ1-4, the complete variable domain is EAQVTQNPRYLITVTGKKLTVTCSQNMNHEYMSWYRQDPGLGLRQIYYSMNVEVTDKGDVPEGYKVSRKEKRNFPLILESPSPNQTSLYFCASRDDRGGGQLFFGSGTQLSVL.

This rearrangement joins TRBV12-3 or TRBV12-4 to TRBJ2-3; D gene uncertain. This CDR3 has 14 residues. With 5 bases removed from V and 0 bases from J, the gap between germline ends came to 9 bases. CDR3 DNA sequence: TGTGCCAGCAGTGGCAGTCCTAGCACAGATACGCAGTATTTT. It encodes CASSGSPSTDTQYF.

This clonotype was seen a few times. The chain combines TRBV7-8 with TRBJ2-7; weak D call: TRBD2 (6 bases). V lost 1 base, J lost 6 bases, and 10 bases lay in between. The length of the CDR3 is 13 residues. From germline, CDR1 is SGHVS and CDR2 FQNEAQ. CDR3 coding DNA: TGTGCCAGCAGCTTAGTGGGGGGTTTCGAGCAGTACGTC. Protein: CASSLVGGFEQYV.

The genes are TRBV14 and TRBJ2-3; TRBD1 or TRBD2 may be the D gene (5 bases each). The V gene lost 1 base and the J gene lost 13 bases, with 9 bases spanning the gap. This CDR3 has 11 amino acids. Germline V gives CDR1 SGHDN, CDR2 FVKESK. DNA of the CDR3: TGTGCCAGCAGCCAAGGGGGGATCAAGTATTTT. The encoded protein is CASSQGGIKYF. Variable domain in full (rest from reference TRBV14 and TRBJ2-3): EAGVTQFPSHSVIEKGQTVTLRCDPISGHDNLYWYRRVMGKEIKFLLHFVKESKQDESGMPNNRFLAERTGGTYSTLKVQPAELEDSGVYFCASSQGGIKYFGPGTRLTVL.

This clonotype showed up just a few times. The chain uses TRBV6-5 and TRBJ2-2; 9 nucleotides line up with TRBD1. Germline V gene lookup returns CDR1 MNHEY and CDR2 SVGAGI. This CDR3 has 15 amino acids. The ends lost 5 bases at V and 3 bases at J; junction bases unmatched: 4. The CDR3 DNA reads as TGTGCCAGCAGTACCGACAGGGGGGACACCGGGGAGCTGTTTTTT. The encoded protein is CASSTDRGDTGELFF.

The chain couples TRBV5-1 to TRBJ1-1; a weak D match, TRBD1 (5 bases). The V gene's germline CDR1 is SGHRS and CDR2 YFSETQ. The CDR3 runs 17 residues. V dropped 4 bases and J dropped 0 bases, with 19 bases sitting between them. The CDR3, as DNA: TGCGCCAGCAGCATGACAGAGCAACCCGTCCTGAACACTGAAGCTTTCTTT. This encodes CASSMTEQPVLNTEAFF.

The chain couples TRBV28 to TRBJ1-2; D is possibly TRBD1 (6 bases). This CDR3 region has 11 residues. V dropped 11 bases and J dropped 8 bases, with 15 bases sitting between them. CDR1 is MDHEN, CDR2 SYDVKM, per germline. CDR3 loop: CAGGRGEGYTF. DNA for the CDR3: TGTGCCGGTGGAAGGGGGGAAGGCTACACCTTC.

The genes are TRBV10-3 and TRBJ1-5; 7 bases align to TRBD1. The V gene end was trimmed by 4 bases and the J gene end by 7 bases; junction bases not matched to a gene: 13. This CDR3 spans 16 amino acids. The germline V gene encodes CDR1 ENHRY and CDR2 SYGVKD. CDR3 coding DNA: TGTGCCATCAGTGGCACTCTCGGGACAGACAGCCAGCCCCAGCATTTT. Its translation is CAISGTLGTDSQPQHF.

The chain couples TRBV9 to TRBJ1-1; a possible D gene is TRBD1 (5 bases). From germline, CDR1 is SGDLS and CDR2 YYNGEE. The CDR3 is made up of 14 amino acids. Between the trimmed V and J ends, which lost 1 base and 4 bases, there was a span of 11 bases. In nucleotides, the CDR3 is TGTGCCAGCAGCGTATATTCAGGGAGCACTGAAGCTTTCTTT. Its protein product is CASSVYSGSTEAFF.

This clonotype was counted a single time. The gene calls are TRBV6-1 and TRBJ1-2, with 7 bases aligning to TRBD1. The V gene's germline CDR1 is MNHNS and CDR2 SASEGT. There are 14 residues in the CDR3. With 4 bases clipped from V and 0 bases from J, the junction kept 2 bases outside the gene matches. The CDR3 here is CASSGTGANYGYTF. In nucleotides, the CDR3 is TGTGCCAGCAGTGGAACAGGGGCTAACTATGGCTACACCTTC.

This clonotype was seen more than once but under ten times. V and J are TRBV4-1 and TRBJ2-3; D assignment may be TRBD1 or TRBD2 (5 bases each). The CDR3 covers 15 residues. Germline CDR1 is MGHRA and CDR2 is YSYEKL. Trimming cost V 5 bases and J 0 bases, with 12 bases left between them. The CDR3 here is CASSEEWGSTDTQYF. The CDR3, as DNA: TGCGCCAGCAGCGAGGAATGGGGGAGCACAGATACGCAGTATTTT.

This sequence joins TRBV4-3 and TRBJ2-3; tentative D call: TRBD2 (5 bases). V gave up 5 bases and J gave up 1 base, with 13 bases separating them. CDR1 is LGHNA and CDR2 is YSLEER in the germline V gene. The CDR3 length is 15 residues. This CDR3 reads CASSVNSAGTDTQYF. The DNA for the CDR3 is TGCGCCAGCAGCGTTAATAGCGCAGGCACAGATACGCAGTATTTT.

The V gene is TRBV4-1, the J gene TRBJ2-7; D ambiguous. The CDR3 is made up of 15 amino acids. CDR1 and CDR2 from the germline V gene are MGHRA and YSYEKL. V was trimmed by 0 bases and J by 7 bases, leaving 16 bases between them. The CDR3 is CASSQDPTRPEEQYF. For the CDR3, the DNA is TGCGCCAGCAGCCAAGATCCGACTCGCCCTGAGGAGCAGTACTTC.

This clonotype was counted between two and nine times. The rearrangement links TRBV18 to TRBJ2-7; D possibly corresponds to TRBD1 (5 bases). Trimming pared 0 bases from V and 2 bases from J, leaving 8 bases between. This CDR3 region has 14 residues. Per the germline V gene, CDR1 is KGHSH and CDR2 is LQKENI. DNA for the CDR3: TGTGCCAGCTCACCACCAGGGGATACCTACGAGCAGTACGTC. Protein product: CASSPPGDTYEQYV.

This chain connects TRBV7-2 to TRBJ2-1; D call uncertain. The V end lost 5 bases, the J end lost 0 bases, and 11 bases lay between the germline ends. The CDR3 spans 15 residues. In germline, CDR1 is SGHTA, CDR2 FQGNSA. In DNA, the CDR3 is TGTGCCAGCAGCCAAGGCCCCCTCTCCTACAATGAGCAGTTCTTC. As protein: CASSQGPLSYNEQFF.

Only a few counts were recorded for this clonotype. The genes are TRBV12-3 or TRBV12-4 and TRBJ2-7; D is perhaps TRBD1 (5 bases). The V end was cut by 2 bases, the J end by 5 bases, with 13 bases between. The CDR3 extends over 14 amino acids. Here the CDR3 DNA reads TGTGCCAGCAGTTTATTGGCAGGGCAGAACGAGCAGTACTTC. It specifies CASSLLAGQNEQYF.

This clonotype was recorded a few times. The chain recombines TRBV19 with TRBJ1-5, with 8 bases that match TRBD1. Germline V lookup: CDR1 LNHDA, CDR2 SQIVND (reference sequence). CDR3 size: 16 residues. J gave up 0 bases and V 5 bases, and 6 bases lay outside the gene matches. The CDR3 DNA sequence: TGTGCCAGTAGTGGGACAGGAGCAAATAGCAATCAGCCCCAGCATTTT. Protein: CASSGTGANSNQPQHF. The full variable domain, rest sourced from reference TRBV19 and TRBJ1-5, is DGGITQSPKYLFRKEGQNVTLSCEQNLNHDAMYWYRQDPGQGLRLIYYSQIVNDFQKGDIAEGYSVSREKKESFPLTVTSAQKNPTAFYLCASSGTGANSNQPQHFGDGTRLSIL.

This clonotype was counted between two and nine times. The rearrangement uses TRBV6-2 or TRBV6-3 and TRBJ2-4, with D possibly being TRBD2 (5 bases). V gave up 8 bases and J gave up 0 bases, with 17 bases separating them. The V gene's germline CDR1 is MNHEY and CDR2 SVGEGT. This CDR3 has 16 residues. The CDR3 DNA sequence: TGTGCCAGCTCAGAGGGCCCCCAGCGAGCCAAAAACATTCAGTACTTC. Translation gives CASSEGPQRAKNIQYF.

This clonotype was counted between two and nine times. The genes are TRBV4-3 and TRBJ2-6; TRBD1 matches 8 bases. The CDR3 length is 17 residues. Per the germline V gene, CDR1 is LGHNA and CDR2 is YSLEER. V lost 3 bases, J lost 0 bases, and 4 bases stayed unmatched. This CDR3 reads CASSQARGLSGANVLTF. DNA for the CDR3: TGCGCCAGCAGCCAGGCCAGGGGGCTCTCTGGGGCCAACGTCCTGACTTTC.

The V call is TRBV19, the J call TRBJ1-5; D ambiguous. Per germline, CDR1 LNHDA and CDR2 SQIVND (reference sequence). This CDR3 is built from 12 residues. Trimming pared 4 bases from V and 7 bases from J, leaving 8 bases between. The CDR3 sequence is CASSTFPQPQHF. CDR3 DNA sequence: TGTGCCAGTAGTACCTTCCCCCAGCCCCAGCATTTT.

The table lists this clonotype with a few counts. The V and J genes are TRBV2 and TRBJ2-4, with D possibly being TRBD1 (6 bases). This CDR3 comprises 14 residues. Trimming removed 6 bases at V and 1 base at J, with 10 bases between. Germline loops: CDR1 SNHLY, CDR2 FYNNEI. The CDR3 protein is CASRRGNAKNIQYF. In DNA, the CDR3 is TGTGCCAGCAGAAGGGGGAACGCCAAAAACATTCAGTACTTC.

This clonotype was observed a few times. In DNA form, the CDR3 reads TGCGCCAGCAGCTTGGAGTCCTATAACTATGGCTACACCTTC. Protein product: CASSLESYNYGYTF. The chain recombines TRBV5-1 with TRBJ1-2; D remains unclear. The germline gives CDR1 SGHRS, CDR2 YFSETQ. The ends were cut back, 0 bases at V and 1 base at J, with 7 bases in the middle. This CDR3 comprises 14 residues.

The chain combines TRBV27 with TRBJ2-3, with no clear D. Germline V gives CDR1 MNHEY, CDR2 SMNVEV (reference sequence). V was pared by 5 bases and J by 4 bases, with 13 bases between. CDR3 length equals 14 residues. The CDR3: CASSPFLTADTQYF. For the CDR3, the DNA is TGTGCCAGCAGTCCCTTCCTAACCGCAGATACGCAGTATTTT.

This clonotype was observed a few times. The chain uses TRBV12-3 or TRBV12-4 and TRBJ1-5; unclear D gene. V was clipped by 5 bases and J by 6 bases, with 8 bases between them. This CDR3 comprises 12 residues. The CDR3 here is CASSIGGQPQHF. CDR3 nucleotides: TGTGCCAGCAGTATCGGAGGTCAGCCCCAGCATTTT.